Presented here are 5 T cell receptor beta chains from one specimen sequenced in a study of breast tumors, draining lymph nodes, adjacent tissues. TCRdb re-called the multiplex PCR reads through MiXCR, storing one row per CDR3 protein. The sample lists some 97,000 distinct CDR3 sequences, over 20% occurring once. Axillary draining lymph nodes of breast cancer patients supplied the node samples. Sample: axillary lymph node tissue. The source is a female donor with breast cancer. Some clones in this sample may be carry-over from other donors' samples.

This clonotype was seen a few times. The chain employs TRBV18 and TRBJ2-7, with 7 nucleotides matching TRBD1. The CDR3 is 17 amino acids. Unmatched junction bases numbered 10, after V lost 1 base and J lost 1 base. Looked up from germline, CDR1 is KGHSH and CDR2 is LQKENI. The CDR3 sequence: CASSPQGDSMMSYEQYF. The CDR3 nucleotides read TGTGCCAGCTCACCACAGGGGGACAGCATGATGTCCTACGAGCAGTACTTC.

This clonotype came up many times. This CDR3 is CASSLTTSGPVQETQYF. CDR3 in DNA: TGTGCCAGCAGCTTAACGACTAGCGGGCCCGTCCAAGAGACCCAGTACTTC. The V call is TRBV7-6, the J call TRBJ2-5; 10 nucleotides align to TRBD2. The CDR3 consists of 17 residues. V lost 2 bases and J lost 1; bases outside the gene matches: 7. Germline V lookup: CDR1 SGHVS, CDR2 FNYEAQ. Full variable domain (rest looked up from reference TRBV7-6 and TRBJ2-5): GAGVSQSPRYKVTKRGQDVALRCDPISGHVSLYWYRQALGQGPEFLTYFNYEAQQDKSGLPNDRFSAERPEGSISTLTIQRTEQRDSAMYRCASSLTTSGPVQETQYFGPGTRLLVL.

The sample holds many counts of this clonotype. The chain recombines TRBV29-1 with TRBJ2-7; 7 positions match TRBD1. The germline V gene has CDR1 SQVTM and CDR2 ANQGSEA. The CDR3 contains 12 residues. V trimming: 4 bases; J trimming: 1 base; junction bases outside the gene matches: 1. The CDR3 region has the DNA TGCAGCGTTGTGGGACAGTCCTACGAGCAGTACTTC. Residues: CSVVGQSYEQYF.

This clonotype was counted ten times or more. CDR3 region: CASSFGVTNTGELFF. CDR3 bases: TGTGCCAGCAGCTTCGGGGTGACGAACACCGGGGAGCTGTTTTTT. The genes are TRBV7-9 and TRBJ2-2; D might be TRBD2 (5 bases). With 3 bases removed from V and 0 bases from J, the gap between germline ends came to 8 bases. CDR1 is SEHNR, CDR2 FQNEAQ, per germline (reference sequence). The CDR3 is 15 amino acids.

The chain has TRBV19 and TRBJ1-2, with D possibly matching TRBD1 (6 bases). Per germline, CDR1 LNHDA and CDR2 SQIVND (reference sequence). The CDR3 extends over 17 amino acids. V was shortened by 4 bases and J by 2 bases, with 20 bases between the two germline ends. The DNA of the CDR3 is TGTGCCAGTAGTACCGGGGGGGGGCGCAAGGGGAACTATGGCTACACCTTC. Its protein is CASSTGGGRKGNYGYTF.